This T cell receptor beta chain was recorded in a study of cytomegalovirus exposure and HLA in healthy donors. Whole-study context: The 130 or so validation repertoires, a later analysis reported, used the same platform as the roughly 660 repertoires from the first cohort. Overall study results and limits: The dataset shows that most TCR sequences were rare, while some public TCRs occurred in many donors. Listed as cytomegalovirus-associated were 150 to 200 TCR beta chains.

Repertoires were generated with immunoSEQ multiplex PCR, while TCRdb's copy carries only in-frame clones and drops some. This table holds approximately 280,000 clones, around 85% found once. Of note for this clone: Its target is not known.

The germline gives CDR1 MNHEY, CDR2 SVGAGI. The CDR3 sequence is 14 residues long. The ends were cut back, 2 bases at V and 6 bases at J, with 10 bases in the middle. An approximately 130-subject validation cohort, separate from the approximately 670-subject first cohort, supplied the donors. This chain uses TRBV6-5 with TRBJ2-2; D possibly corresponds to TRBD2 (5 bases). This TCR derives from a woman between 18 and 29 years old in good health and CMV-seronegative. Source material: PBMCs. The CDR3 reads CASSYKASPGELFF. The CDR3, as DNA: TGTGCCAGCAGTTACAAGGCTAGCCCCGGGGAGCTGTTTTTT.